The rows below give T cell receptor beta chains drawn from one sample of a study of CD8 T cell repertoires and HIV-1 epitope variants. Their antigen targets remain unknown. Produced via immunoSEQ multiplex PCR; TCRdb's table is partial and in-frame only. Of more than 5,500 clones in the sample, over 65% were seen once. Sequencing was carried out using cultured CD8+ T cells derived from PBMCs. These receptors were obtained from a male donor with HIV. Each CDR3 is given with its conserved first and last residue. A D gene is named only where the DNA matches it firmly. Some rows mark clone size as missing; the rest say once, few, many or name a class of expanded clone.

j_gene,d_gene,abundance,v_gene,CDR3aa,CDR3nt
TRBJ2-1,TRBD2,NA,TRBV5-5,CASTERSGVNEQFF,TGTGCCAGCACCGAAAGGAGCGGGGTCAATGAGCAGTTCTTC
TRBJ1-4,NA,NA,TRBV2,CASTRTRGEKLFF,TGTGCCAGCACACGGACCCGGGGGGAAAAACTGTTTTTT
TRBJ2-1,TRBD2,NA,TRBV19,CASSPGLAGNEQFF,TGTGCCAGTAGTCCGGGACTAGCGGGAAATGAGCAGTTCTTC
TRBJ2-7,NA,NA,TRBV27,CASRNWDSYEQYF,TGTGCCAGCAGGAACTGGGACTCCTACGAGCAGTACTTC
TRBJ2-7,NA,NA,TRBV4-2,CASSQDLESTYEQYF,TGTGCCAGCAGCCAAGATTTAGAAAGTACCTACGAGCAGTACTTC
TRBJ2-1,TRBD2,NA,TRBV7-8,CASSLTGLAGDEQFF,TGTGCCAGCAGCTTAACGGGACTAGCGGGGGATGAGCAGTTCTTC
TRBJ2-7,TRBD1,NA,TRBV7-1,CASSLGQYLREQYF,TGTGCCAGCAGCTTGGGACAGTACCTTCGTGAGCAGTACTTC
TRBJ1-1,NA,NA,TRBV28,CASSFRRTGGFF,TGTGCCAGCAGTTTTCGGAGGACGGGGGGCTTCTTT
TRBJ1-5,NA,NA,TRBV7-2,CASSPGTQTYQPQHF,TGTGCCAGCAGCCCAGGGACCCAAACATATCAGCCCCAGCATTTT
TRBJ2-2,NA,NA,TRBV6-1,CASSPGKGELFF,TGTGCCAGCAGTCCCGGGAAGGGGGAGCTGTTTTTT
TRBJ1-5,NA,NA,TRBV27,CASSRTRGGNQPQHF,TGTGCCAGCAGCCGGACCAGGGGTGGCAATCAGCCCCAGCATTTT
TRBJ1-2,TRBD1,few,TRBV5-1,CASSLEGTGVYGYTF,TGCGCCAGCAGCTTGGAAGGGACAGGGGTCTATGGCTACACCTTC
TRBJ2-7,TRBD2,NA,TRBV9,CASSRSGRAHEQYF,TGTGCCAGCAGCCGTAGCGGGAGGGCCCACGAGCAGTACTTC
TRBJ2-7,NA,NA,TRBV6-5,CASREGAEEQYF,TGTGCCAGCAGGGAGGGGGCGGAAGAGCAGTACTTC
TRBJ2-7,NA,few,TRBV13,CASSSSESSYEQYF,TGTGCCAGCAGCTCCTCCGAGAGCTCCTACGAGCAGTACTTC
TRBJ1-5,NA,few,TRBV4-1,CASSQGKGMFQPQHF,TGCGCCAGCAGCCAAGGTAAAGGGATGTTCCAGCCCCAGCATTTT
TRBJ2-3,TRBD1,NA,TRBV28,CASSSQDRGHTDTQYF,TGTGCCAGCAGTTCACAGGACAGGGGGCATACAGATACGCAGTATTTT
TRBJ1-1,NA,NA,TRBV28,CASRTWTNTEAFF,TGTGCCAGCAGGACATGGACGAACACTGAAGCTTTCTTT
TRBJ2-7,TRBD1,few,TRBV5-4,CASSLGQGNEQYF,TGTGCCAGCAGCTTGGGACAGGGGAACGAGCAGTACTTC
TRBJ1-2,NA,NA,TRBV11-1,CASSPGTSDYGYTF,TGTGCCAGCAGCCCTGGGACTTCTGACTATGGCTACACCTTC
TRBJ2-5,NA,NA,TRBV7-9,CASSPDGLYQETQYF,TGTGCCAGCAGCCCTGACGGATTGTACCAAGAGACCCAGTACTTC
TRBJ2-3,TRBD2,once,TRBV9,CASSVERTGGTDTQYF,TGTGCCAGCAGCGTAGAAAGGACGGGGGGAACGGATACGCAGTATTTT
TRBJ1-1,NA,few,TRBV19,CASASGGITEAFF,TGTGCCAGTGCGTCGGGAGGGATCACTGAAGCTTTCTTT
TRBJ2-1,NA,NA,TRBV7-2,CASSPAVALGVAEQFF,TGTGCCAGCAGCCCAGCGGTAGCTCTAGGGGTAGCGGAGCAGTTCTTC
TRBJ1-1,NA,NA,TRBV7-9,CASSQVNTEAFF,TGTGCCAGCAGCCAAGTGAACACTGAAGCTTTCTTT
TRBJ2-7,NA,few,TRBV6-5,CASSYSGHEQYF,TGTGCCAGCAGTTACTCAGGGCATGAGCAGTACTTC
TRBJ1-1,TRBD1,NA,TRBV28,CASRDPKTGLIAHTEAFF,TGTGCCAGCAGAGACCCCAAGACAGGGCTTATTGCCCACACTGAAGCTTTCTTT
TRBJ2-1,TRBD1,NA,TRBV13,CASSLSQGISYNEQFF,TGTGCCAGCAGTTTATCACAGGGGATATCCTACAATGAGCAGTTCTTC
TRBJ1-1,TRBD1,few,TRBV9,CASSYIQGGTEAFF,TGTGCCAGCAGTTATATTCAGGGGGGGACTGAAGCTTTCTTT
TRBJ2-7,TRBD1,NA,TRBV5-4,CASSLNPGQGLYEQYF,TGTGCCAGCAGCTTAAACCCGGGACAGGGTCTCTACGAGCAGTACTTC
TRBJ2-1,NA,NA,TRBV27,CASSFWNNEQFF,TGTGCCAGCAGTTTTTGGAACAATGAGCAGTTCTTC
TRBJ2-1,TRBD2,NA,TRBV6-5,CASSYSPSGGRNEQFF,TGTGCCAGCAGTTACAGCCCTAGCGGGGGGAGGAATGAGCAGTTCTTC
TRBJ1-2,NA,NA,TRBV10-2,CASSPPGSGVTGYTF,TGCGCCAGCAGCCCTCCGGGGTCAGGGGTGACTGGCTACACCTTC
TRBJ2-7,TRBD1,NA,TRBV15,CATRTGSSYEQYF,TGTGCCACAAGGACAGGTAGCTCCTACGAGCAGTACTTC
TRBJ1-5,NA,NA,TRBV28,CASRREMSNQPQHF,TGTGCCAGCAGGAGGGAGATGAGCAATCAGCCCCAGCATTTT
TRBJ2-3,TRBD2,few,TRBV11-2,CASRSGLAGADTQYF,TGTGCCAGCAGATCTGGACTAGCGGGGGCAGATACGCAGTATTTT
TRBJ2-2,TRBD1,NA,TRBV25-1,CASTVGTGDTGELFF,TGTGCCAGCACTGTCGGGACAGGGGACACCGGGGAGCTGTTTTTT
TRBJ2-1,TRBD2,few,TRBV7-9,CASSLAGVHYNEQFF,TGTGCCAGCAGCTTGGCGGGAGTACACTACAATGAGCAGTTCTTC
TRBJ2-1,NA,NA,TRBV5-4,CASSRAGSPGEQFF,TGTGCCAGCTCCCGGGCGGGCAGCCCAGGGGAGCAGTTCTTC
TRBJ1-4,NA,NA,TRBV28,CASSFVTGSTNEKLFF,TGTGCCAGCAGTTTCGTCACAGGGAGTACTAATGAAAAACTGTTTTTT
TRBJ1-5,NA,once,TRBV19,CASLRAGFEQPQHF,TGTGCCAGTCTCCGAGCCGGATTCGAACAGCCCCAGCATTTT
TRBJ2-1,TRBD2,NA,TRBV5-6,CASLLGLAGNNEQFF,TGTGCCAGCCTCCTGGGACTAGCGGGGAACAATGAGCAGTTCTTC
TRBJ2-1,TRBD1,medium-sized,TRBV29-1,CSVDHWDRYNEQFF,TGCAGCGTTGACCACTGGGACAGGTACAATGAGCAGTTCTTC
TRBJ2-3,TRBD2,NA,TRBV5-4,CASSGGGTRGTDTQYF,TGTGCCAGCAGCGGGGGAGGGACGAGGGGCACAGATACGCAGTATTTT
TRBJ2-2,NA,NA,TRBV11-1,CASSWVREVTGELFF,TGTGCCAGCAGCTGGGTCAGGGAAGTCACCGGGGAGCTGTTTTTT
TRBJ2-7,NA,once,TRBV7-3,CASSREPSYEQYF,TGTGCCAGCAGCCGGGAGCCCTCCTACGAGCAGTACTTC
TRBJ2-1,TRBD2,NA,TRBV5-4,CASSPGTSGRAGFWGQFF,TGTGCCAGCAGCCCCGGGACTAGCGGGAGGGCCGGGTTCTGGGGGCAGTTCTTC
TRBJ2-1,TRBD2,once,TRBV7-9,CASSFRAGGHNEQFF,TGTGCCAGCAGCTTTAGAGCGGGAGGCCACAATGAGCAGTTCTTC
TRBJ1-5,NA,few,TRBV27,CASSLSESNQPQHF,TGTGCCAGCAGTTTATCGGAAAGCAATCAGCCCCAGCATTTT
TRBJ2-7,NA,NA,TRBV28,CASSVSSGTVSYEQYF,TGTGCCAGCAGTGTATCCTCCGGGACGGTGTCCTACGAGCAGTACTTC
TRBJ1-1,TRBD1,NA,TRBV25-1,CASSPYRGNDTEAFF,TGTGCCAGCAGTCCCTACAGGGGGAATGACACTGAAGCTTTCTTT
TRBJ2-5,NA,NA,TRBV5-5,CASSFRAQETQYF,TGTGCCAGCAGCTTCAGGGCCCAAGAGACCCAGTACTTC